Listed here is a single T cell receptor beta chain. The target antigen is unknown. Data came from immunoSEQ multiplex PCR; TCRdb stores just in-frame clones and leaves some out. The sample has 90,000 to 110,000 clones; 85% to 95% are singletons. The data were obtained in a study of siplizumab effects on memory and regulatory T cells. The CDR3 runs 15 residues. Germline values: CDR1 MGHDK, CDR2 SYGVNS. V lost 3 bases and J lost 7; bases outside the gene matches: 7. General observations from the study: Apparently more diverse than memory cells, naive T cells also seemed major alloresponse contributors. Most alloreactive clones went unmapped to unstimulated subsets; only a minor fraction mapped.

This receptor was obtained from a human donor in good health. V and J are TRBV25-1 and TRBJ2-5; TRBD2 matches at 11 bases. The sequenced material came from CD4+ T cells sorted from blood. Here the CDR3 reads CASSEVTSGIGTQYF. The DNA of the CDR3 is TGTGCCAGCAGTGAGGTGACTAGCGGGATTGGGACCCAGTACTTC.